The clone carrying this T cell receptor beta chain has ten or more counts. Listed TCR primers and previously described methods were used for bulk TCR libraries. TCRdb redid the calling of the PCR reads with MiXCR, one entry per CDR3 protein. The sample contains tens of thousands of distinct CDR3 sequences, 15% to 20% of which appear only once. This entry is derived from a study of molecular identifiers for immune sequencing clone quantification. The sample taken for sequencing was naive CD8+ T cells from blood, with Jurkat cell RNA spiked in. Documented subset: FACS-sorted CD8+CD4-CCR7+CD45RA+ naive T cells. This clonotype was obtained from a human donor in good health. Some libraries in this study had Jurkat cell RNA spiked in.

In nucleotides, the CDR3 is TGTGCCAGTAGTACTAGCGGTGGAACAGATACGCAGTATTTT. It encodes CASSTSGGTDTQYF. The chain employs TRBV19 and TRBJ2-3; TRBD2 agrees at 7 bases. CDR3 length: 14 residues. J lost 3 bases, V lost 4 bases, and 4 bases had no gene match. Germline-derived CDR1 and CDR2 are LNHDA and SQIVND (reference sequence).